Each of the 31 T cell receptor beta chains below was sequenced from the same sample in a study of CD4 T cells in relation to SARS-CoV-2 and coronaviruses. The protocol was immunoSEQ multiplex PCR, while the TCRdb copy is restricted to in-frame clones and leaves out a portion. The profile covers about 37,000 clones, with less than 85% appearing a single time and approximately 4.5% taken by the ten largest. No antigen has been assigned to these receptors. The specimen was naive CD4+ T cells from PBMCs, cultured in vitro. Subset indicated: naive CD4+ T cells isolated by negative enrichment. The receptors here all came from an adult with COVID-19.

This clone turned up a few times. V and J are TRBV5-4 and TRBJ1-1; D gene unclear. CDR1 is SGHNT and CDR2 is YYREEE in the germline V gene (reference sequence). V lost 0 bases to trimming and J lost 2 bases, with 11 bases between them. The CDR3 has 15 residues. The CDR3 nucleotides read TGTGCCAGCAGCTTGGAACGAGTTGGAAACACTGAAGCTTTCTTT. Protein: CASSLERVGNTEAFF. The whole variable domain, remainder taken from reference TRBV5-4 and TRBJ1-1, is ETGVTQSPTHLIKTRGQQVTLRCSSQSGHNTVSWYQQALGQGPQFIFQYYREEENGRGNFPPRFSGLQFPNYSSELNVNALELDDSALYLCASSLERVGNTEAFFGQGTRLTVV.

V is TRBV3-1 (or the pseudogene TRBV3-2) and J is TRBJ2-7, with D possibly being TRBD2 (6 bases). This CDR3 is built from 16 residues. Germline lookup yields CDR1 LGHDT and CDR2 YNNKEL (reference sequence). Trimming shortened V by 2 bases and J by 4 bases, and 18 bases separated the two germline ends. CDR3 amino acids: CASSQPLRGGKYEQYF. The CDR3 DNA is TGTGCCAGCAGCCAACCCTTGCGGGGAGGCAAATACGAGCAGTACTTC.

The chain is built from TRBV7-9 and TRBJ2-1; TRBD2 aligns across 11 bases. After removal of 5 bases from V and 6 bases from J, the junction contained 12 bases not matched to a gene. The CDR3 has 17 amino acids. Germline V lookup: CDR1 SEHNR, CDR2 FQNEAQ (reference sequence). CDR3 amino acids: CASSRKLAGAFGNEQFF. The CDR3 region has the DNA TGTGCCAGCAGCCGAAAACTAGCGGGAGCTTTTGGCAATGAGCAGTTCTTC.

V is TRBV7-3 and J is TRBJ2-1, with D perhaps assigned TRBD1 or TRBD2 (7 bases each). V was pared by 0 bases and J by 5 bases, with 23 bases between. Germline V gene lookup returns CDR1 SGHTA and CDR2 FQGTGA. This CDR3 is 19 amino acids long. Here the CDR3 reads CASSLTGAVGGGRHNEQFF. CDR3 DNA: TGTGCCAGCAGCTTAACGGGTGCGGTGGGAGGGGGCCGACACAATGAGCAGTTCTTC.

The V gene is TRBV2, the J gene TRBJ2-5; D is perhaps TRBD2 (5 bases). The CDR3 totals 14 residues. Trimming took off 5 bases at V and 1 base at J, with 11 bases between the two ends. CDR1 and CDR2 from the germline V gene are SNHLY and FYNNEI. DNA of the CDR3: TGTGCCAGCAGTCTTACTAGGTCCCAAGAGACCCAGTACTTC. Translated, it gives CASSLTRSQETQYF.

The DNA for the CDR3 is TGTGCCAGCAATAGTCAGGGGGCAGGGATAGCCTACGAGCAGTACTTC. Amino acid sequence: CASNSQGAGIAYEQYF. This rearrangement joins TRBV28 to TRBJ2-7; 8 bases match TRBD1. The CDR3 runs 16 residues. Losses at the gene ends were 7 bases for V and 2 bases for J; bases not matched to a gene: 13. Looked up from germline, CDR1 is MDHEN and CDR2 is SYDVKM. Full variable domain (remainder filled in from reference TRBV28 and TRBJ2-7): DVKVTQSSRYLVKRTGEKVFLECVQDMDHENMFWYRQDPGLGLRLIYFSYDVKMKEKGDIPEGYSVSREKKERFSLILESASTNQTSMYLCASNSQGAGIAYEQYFGPGTRLTVT.

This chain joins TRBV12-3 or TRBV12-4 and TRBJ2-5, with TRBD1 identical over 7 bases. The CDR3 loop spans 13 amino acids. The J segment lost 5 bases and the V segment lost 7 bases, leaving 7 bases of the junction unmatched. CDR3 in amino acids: CASNPTGLETQYF. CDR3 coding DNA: TGTGCCAGCAACCCGACAGGGTTGGAGACCCAGTACTTC.

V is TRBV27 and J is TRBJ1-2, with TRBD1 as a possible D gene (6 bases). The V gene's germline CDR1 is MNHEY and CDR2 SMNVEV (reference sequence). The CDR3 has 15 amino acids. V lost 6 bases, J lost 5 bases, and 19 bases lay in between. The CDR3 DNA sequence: TGTGCCAGCAGCACTCATGGACAGACGATATATGGCTACACCTTC. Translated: CASSTHGQTIYGYTF.

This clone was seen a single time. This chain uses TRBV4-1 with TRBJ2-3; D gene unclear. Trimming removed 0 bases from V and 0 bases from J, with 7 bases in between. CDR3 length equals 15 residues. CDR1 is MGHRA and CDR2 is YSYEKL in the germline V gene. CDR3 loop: CASSQDSVSTDTQYF. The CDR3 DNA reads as TGCGCCAGCAGCCAAGACAGCGTTAGCACAGATACGCAGTATTTT.

The CDR3 protein is CASSFGGRPLRTQYF. In nucleotides, the CDR3 is TGTGCCAGCAGTTTTGGAGGGAGACCCCTCAGGACCCAGTACTTC. J is TRBJ2-5 and V is TRBV27; D might be TRBD2 (6 bases). Trimming shortened V by 3 bases and J by 7 bases, and 18 bases separated the two germline ends. Germline V gene data show CDR1 as MNHEY and CDR2 as SMNVEV (reference sequence). CDR3 length: 15 residues.

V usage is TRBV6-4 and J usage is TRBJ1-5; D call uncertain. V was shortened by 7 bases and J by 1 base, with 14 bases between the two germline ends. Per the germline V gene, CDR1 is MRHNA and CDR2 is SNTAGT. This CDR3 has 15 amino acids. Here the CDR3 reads CASIERRKSNQPQHF. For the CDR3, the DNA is TGTGCCAGCATCGAACGCCGGAAGAGCAATCAGCCCCAGCATTTT.

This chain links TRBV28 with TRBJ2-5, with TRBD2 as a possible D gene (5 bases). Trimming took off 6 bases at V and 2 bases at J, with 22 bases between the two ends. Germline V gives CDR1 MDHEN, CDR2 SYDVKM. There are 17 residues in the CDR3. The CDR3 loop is CASRKLTSALRQETQYF. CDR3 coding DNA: TGTGCCAGCAGAAAGCTAACTAGTGCACTCCGTCAAGAGACCCAGTACTTC.

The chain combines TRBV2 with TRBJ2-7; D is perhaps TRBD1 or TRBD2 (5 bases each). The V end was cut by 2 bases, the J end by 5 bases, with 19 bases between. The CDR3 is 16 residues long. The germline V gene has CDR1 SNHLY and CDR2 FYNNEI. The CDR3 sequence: CASSEWVRRESHEQYF. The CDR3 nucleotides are TGTGCCAGCAGTGAATGGGTCCGCAGGGAGTCCCACGAGCAGTACTTC.

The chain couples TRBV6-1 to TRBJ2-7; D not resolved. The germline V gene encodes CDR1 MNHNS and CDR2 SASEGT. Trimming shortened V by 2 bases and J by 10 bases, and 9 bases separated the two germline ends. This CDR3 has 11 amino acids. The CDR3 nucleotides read TGTGCCAGCAGTGAATCGTCCCCCCAGTACTTC. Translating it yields CASSESSPQYF.

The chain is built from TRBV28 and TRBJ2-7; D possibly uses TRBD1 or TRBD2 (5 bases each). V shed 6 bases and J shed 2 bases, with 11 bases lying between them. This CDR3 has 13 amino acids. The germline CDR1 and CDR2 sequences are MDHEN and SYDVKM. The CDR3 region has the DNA TGTGCCAGCAGATTCGGGACGGCCTACGAGCAGTACTTC. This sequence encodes CASRFGTAYEQYF.

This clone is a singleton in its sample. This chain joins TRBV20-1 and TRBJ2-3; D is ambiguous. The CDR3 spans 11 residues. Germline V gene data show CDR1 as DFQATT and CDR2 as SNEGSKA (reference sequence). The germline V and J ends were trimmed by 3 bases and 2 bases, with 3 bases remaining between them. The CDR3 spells CSARVTDTQYF. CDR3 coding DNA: TGCAGTGCTAGGGTCACAGATACGCAGTATTTT.

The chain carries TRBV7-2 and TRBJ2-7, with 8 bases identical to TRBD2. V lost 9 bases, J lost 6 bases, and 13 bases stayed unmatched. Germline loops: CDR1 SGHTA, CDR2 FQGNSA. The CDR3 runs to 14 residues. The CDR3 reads CASSGSLAGLEQYF. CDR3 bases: TGTGCCAGTTCAGGGTCTCTAGCGGGCCTCGAGCAGTACTTC.

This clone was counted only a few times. The CDR3 region is CASSLSTKTGELFF. CDR3 DNA: TGTGCCAGTAGTTTGTCTACTAAGACCGGGGAGCTGTTTTTT. This chain links TRBV19 with TRBJ2-2; D is unclear. The V gene's germline CDR1 is LNHDA and CDR2 SQIVND (reference sequence). The CDR3 extends over 14 amino acids. V lost 5 bases and J 5 bases, leaving 12 bases between the germline ends.

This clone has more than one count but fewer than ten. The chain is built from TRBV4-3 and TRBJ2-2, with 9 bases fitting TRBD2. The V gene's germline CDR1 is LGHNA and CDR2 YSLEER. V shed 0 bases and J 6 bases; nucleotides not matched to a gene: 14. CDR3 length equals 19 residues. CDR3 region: CASSQDFGGGRAGAGELFF. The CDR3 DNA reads TGCGCCAGCAGCCAAGATTTCGGGGGCGGGAGGGCCGGAGCCGGGGAGCTGTTTTTT.

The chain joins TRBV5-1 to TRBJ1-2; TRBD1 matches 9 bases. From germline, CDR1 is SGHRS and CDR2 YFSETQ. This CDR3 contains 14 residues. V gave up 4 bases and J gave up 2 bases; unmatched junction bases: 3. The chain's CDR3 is CASSQTGGNYGYTF. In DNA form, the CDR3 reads TGCGCCAGCAGCCAAACAGGGGGCAACTATGGCTACACCTTC.

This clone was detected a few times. CDR3 nucleotides: TGCGCCAGCAGCTTGACCCCCAGGGGGCTAGGAGAGCAGTACTTC. Protein product: CASSLTPRGLGEQYF. This chain uses TRBV5-1 with TRBJ2-7; TRBD1 agrees at 8 bases. The V segment lost 1 base and the J segment 7 bases; nucleotides outside the gene matches: 10. This CDR3 is built from 15 residues. CDR1 is SGHRS and CDR2 is YFSETQ in the germline V gene.

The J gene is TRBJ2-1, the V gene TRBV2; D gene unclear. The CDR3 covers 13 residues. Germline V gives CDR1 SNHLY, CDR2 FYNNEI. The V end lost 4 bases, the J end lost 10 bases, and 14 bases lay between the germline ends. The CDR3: CASSVVVLEEQFF. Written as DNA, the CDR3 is TGTGCCAGCAGTGTTGTCGTCTTGGAAGAGCAGTTCTTC.

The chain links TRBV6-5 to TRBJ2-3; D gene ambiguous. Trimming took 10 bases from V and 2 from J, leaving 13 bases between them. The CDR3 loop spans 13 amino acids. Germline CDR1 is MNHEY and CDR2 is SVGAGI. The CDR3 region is CATSPGPTDTQYF. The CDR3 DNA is TGTGCCACCTCTCCCGGACCCACAGATACGCAGTATTTT.

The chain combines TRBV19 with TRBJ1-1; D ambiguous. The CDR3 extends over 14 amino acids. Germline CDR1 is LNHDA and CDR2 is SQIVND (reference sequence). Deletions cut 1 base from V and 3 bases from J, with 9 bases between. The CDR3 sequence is CASSIAGPYTEAFF. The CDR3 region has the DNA TGTGCCAGTAGTATAGCAGGACCCTACACTGAAGCTTTCTTT. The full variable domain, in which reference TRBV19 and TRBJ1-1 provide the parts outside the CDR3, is DGGITQSPKYLFRKEGQNVTLSCEQNLNHDAMYWYRQDPGQGLRLIYYSQIVNDFQKGDIAEGYSVSREKKESFPLTVTSAQKNPTAFYLCASSIAGPYTEAFFGQGTRLTVV.

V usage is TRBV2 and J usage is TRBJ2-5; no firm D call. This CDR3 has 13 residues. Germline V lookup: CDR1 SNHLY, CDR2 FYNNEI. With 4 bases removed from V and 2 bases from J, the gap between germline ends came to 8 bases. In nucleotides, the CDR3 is TGTGCCAGCAGTGTAAGGATTCAAGAGACCCAGTACTTC. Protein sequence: CASSVRIQETQYF.

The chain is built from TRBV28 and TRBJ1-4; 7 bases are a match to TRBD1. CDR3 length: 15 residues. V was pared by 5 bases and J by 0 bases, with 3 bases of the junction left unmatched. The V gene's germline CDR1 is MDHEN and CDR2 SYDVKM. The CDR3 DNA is TGTGCCAGCAGTCCGGGACAGACAACTAATGAAAAACTGTTTTTT. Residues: CASSPGQTTNEKLFF.

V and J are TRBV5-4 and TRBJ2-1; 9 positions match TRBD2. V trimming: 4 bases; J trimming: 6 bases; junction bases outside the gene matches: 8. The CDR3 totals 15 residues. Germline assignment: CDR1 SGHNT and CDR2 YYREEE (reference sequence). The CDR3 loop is CASSLSGSLANEQFF. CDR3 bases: TGTGCCAGCAGCCTTAGCGGGAGTTTAGCCAATGAGCAGTTCTTC.

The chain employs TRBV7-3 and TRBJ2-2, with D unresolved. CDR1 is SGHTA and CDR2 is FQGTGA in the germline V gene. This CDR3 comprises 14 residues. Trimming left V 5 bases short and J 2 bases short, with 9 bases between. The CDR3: CASSPRPNTGELFF. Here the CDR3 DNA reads TGTGCCAGCAGCCCAAGACCCAACACCGGGGAGCTGTTTTTT.

CDR3 amino acids: CASSLPGTQETQYF. CDR3 nucleotide sequence: TGTGCCAGCAGTCTTCCGGGAACTCAAGAGACCCAGTACTTC. The rearrangement links TRBV28 to TRBJ2-5, with D possibly TRBD2 on 5 matching bases. Germline V gene sequence: CDR1 MDHEN, CDR2 SYDVKM. This CDR3 contains 14 residues. V lost 5 bases to trimming and J lost 2 bases, with 12 bases between them.

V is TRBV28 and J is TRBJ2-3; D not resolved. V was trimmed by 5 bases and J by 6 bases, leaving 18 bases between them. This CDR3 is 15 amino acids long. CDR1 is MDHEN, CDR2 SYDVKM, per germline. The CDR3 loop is CASSTIRVLPDTQYF. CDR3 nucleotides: TGTGCCAGCAGTACGATACGAGTACTTCCCGATACGCAGTATTTT.

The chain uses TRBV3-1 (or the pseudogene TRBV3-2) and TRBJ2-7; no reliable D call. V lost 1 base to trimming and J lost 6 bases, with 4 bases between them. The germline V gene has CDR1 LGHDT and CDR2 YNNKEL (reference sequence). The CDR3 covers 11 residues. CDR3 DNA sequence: TGTGCCAGCAGCCAAGCGAGCGAGCAGTACTTC. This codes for CASSQASEQYF.